This T cell receptor (beta chain) was identified in a study of CD8+ T cells in alopecia areata. Study results and limitations: The study also sequences resident alphabeta T cells of normal skin in scalp samples.

RNA, once extracted, was reverse transcribed into cDNA for use as the sequencing template. Assay: immunoSEQ multiplex PCR; the TCRdb copy retains only in-frame clones and omits some. Of 150,000 to 200,000 clones in the sample, 67% were seen once. As concerns this clone: No antigen is known for it.

V lost 5 bases and J 9 bases, leaving 14 bases between the germline ends. This CDR3 comprises 13 residues. Germline assignment: CDR1 SEHNR and CDR2 FQNEAQ (reference sequence). The source of this sequence is a human donor with alopecia areata. V is TRBV7-9 and J is TRBJ1-5; no reliable D call. The material was CD8+ T cells sorted from blood, obtained at week 0. The CDR3 coding sequence is TGTGCCAGCAGCCTCGGTGCTAGCCGGCCCCAGCATTTT. This translates into CASSLGASRPQHF.